Included here is one T cell receptor (beta chain) sequence, with context. Its target is not known. V trimming: 6 bases; J trimming: 0 bases; junction bases outside the gene matches: 9. In germline, CDR1 is LNHDA, CDR2 SQIVND (reference sequence). This CDR3 region has 18 residues. The data originate from a study of T cells in lung cancer brain metastases. Study overall: Primary and brain metastasis specimens were taken a median around 12 months apart.

Study conclusions and caveats: Paired primaries held more unique productive clones than brain metastases (median approximately 4,500 versus 1,500).

This table comes from immunoSEQ multiplex PCR, and its TCRdb copy is limited to in-frame clones, with some not included. This table has roughly 4,400 clones, about 90% appearing once. V usage is TRBV19 and J usage is TRBJ2-6; 9 nucleotides align to TRBD1. The sequence was obtained from a woman aged 45 to 65 with non-small cell lung cancer. Sequencing was done on a sample of tumor tissue from the primary lung tumor. Written as DNA, the CDR3 is TGTGCCAGTAGATGGACGGGACAGGGTCCCTCTGGGGCCAACGTCCTGACTTTC. Its protein is CASRWTGQGPSGANVLTF.